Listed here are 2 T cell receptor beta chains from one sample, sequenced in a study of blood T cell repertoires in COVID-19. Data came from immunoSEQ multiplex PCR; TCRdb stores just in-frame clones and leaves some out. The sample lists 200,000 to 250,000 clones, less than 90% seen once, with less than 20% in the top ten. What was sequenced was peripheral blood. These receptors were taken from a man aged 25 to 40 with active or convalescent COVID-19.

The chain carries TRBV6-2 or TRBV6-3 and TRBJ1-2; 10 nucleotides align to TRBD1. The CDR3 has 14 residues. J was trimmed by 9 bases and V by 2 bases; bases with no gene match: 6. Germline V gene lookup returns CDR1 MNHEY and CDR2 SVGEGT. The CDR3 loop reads CASSYGGQGMSYTF. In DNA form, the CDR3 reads TGTGCCAGCAGTTACGGGGGACAGGGGATGAGCTACACCTTC.

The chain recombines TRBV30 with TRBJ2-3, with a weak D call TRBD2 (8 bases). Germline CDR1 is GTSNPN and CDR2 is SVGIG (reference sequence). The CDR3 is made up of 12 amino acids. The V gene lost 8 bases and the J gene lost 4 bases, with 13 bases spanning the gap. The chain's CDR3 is CAREGASDTQYF. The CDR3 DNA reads TGTGCCCGGGAGGGGGCGTCAGATACGCAGTATTTT.